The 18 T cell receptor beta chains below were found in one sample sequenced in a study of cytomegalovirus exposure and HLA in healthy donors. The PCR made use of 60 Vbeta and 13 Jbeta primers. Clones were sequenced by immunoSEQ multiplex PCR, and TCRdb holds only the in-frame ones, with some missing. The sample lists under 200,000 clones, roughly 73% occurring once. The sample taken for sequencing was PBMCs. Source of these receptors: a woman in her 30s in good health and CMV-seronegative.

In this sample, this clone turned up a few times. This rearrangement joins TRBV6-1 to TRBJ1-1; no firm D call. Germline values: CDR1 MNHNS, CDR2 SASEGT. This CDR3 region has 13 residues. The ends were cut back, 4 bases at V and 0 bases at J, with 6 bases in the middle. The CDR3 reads CASSGVVNTEAFF. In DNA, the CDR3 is TGTGCCAGCAGTGGAGTTGTGAACACTGAAGCTTTCTTT.

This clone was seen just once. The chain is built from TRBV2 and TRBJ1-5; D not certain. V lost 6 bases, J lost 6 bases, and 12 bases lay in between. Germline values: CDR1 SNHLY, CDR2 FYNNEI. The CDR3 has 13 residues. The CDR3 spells CASSASGGQPQHF. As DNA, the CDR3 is TGTGCCAGCAGCGCTTCCGGCGGTCAGCCCCAGCATTTT.

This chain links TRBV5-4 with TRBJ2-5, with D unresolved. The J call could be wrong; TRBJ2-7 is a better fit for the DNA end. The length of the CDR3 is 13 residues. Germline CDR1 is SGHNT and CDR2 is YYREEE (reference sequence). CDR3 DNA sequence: TGTGCCAGCAGCTTCCCCCAGGCCGGCGAGCAGTACTTC. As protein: CASSFPQAGEQYF.

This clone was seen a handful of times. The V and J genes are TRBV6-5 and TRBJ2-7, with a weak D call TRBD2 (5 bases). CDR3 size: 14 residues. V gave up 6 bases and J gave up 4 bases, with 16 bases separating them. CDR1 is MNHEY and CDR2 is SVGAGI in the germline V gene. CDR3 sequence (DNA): TGTGCCAGCAGGAGGGCCCCGGAGGCGTACGAGCAGTACTTC. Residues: CASRRAPEAYEQYF.

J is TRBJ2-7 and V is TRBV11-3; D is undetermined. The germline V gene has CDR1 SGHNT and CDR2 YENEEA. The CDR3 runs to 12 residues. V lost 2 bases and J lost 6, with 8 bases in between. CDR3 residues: CASSLRSGEQYF. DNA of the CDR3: TGTGCCAGCAGCTTAAGGTCGGGCGAGCAGTACTTC.

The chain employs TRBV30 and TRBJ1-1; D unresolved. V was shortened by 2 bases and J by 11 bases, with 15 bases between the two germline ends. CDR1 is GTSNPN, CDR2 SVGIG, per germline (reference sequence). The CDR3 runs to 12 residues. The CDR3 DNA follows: TGTGCCTGGAGTAGGGTGGGAGAGGGCGCTTTCTTT. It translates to CAWSRVGEGAFF.

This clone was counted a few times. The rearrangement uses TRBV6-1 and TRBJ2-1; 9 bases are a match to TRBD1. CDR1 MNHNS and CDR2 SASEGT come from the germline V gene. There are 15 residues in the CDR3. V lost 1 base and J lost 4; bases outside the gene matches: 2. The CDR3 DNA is TGTGCCAGCAGTGAAGTAGGACAGGGGTACAATGAGCAGTTCTTC. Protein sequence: CASSEVGQGYNEQFF.

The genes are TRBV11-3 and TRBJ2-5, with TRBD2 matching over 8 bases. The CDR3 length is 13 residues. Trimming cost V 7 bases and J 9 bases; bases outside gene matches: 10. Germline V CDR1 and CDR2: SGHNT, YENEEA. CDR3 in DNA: TGTGCCAGCACCCTAGCGGGCCCACCGGCCCAGTACTTC. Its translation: CASTLAGPPAQYF.

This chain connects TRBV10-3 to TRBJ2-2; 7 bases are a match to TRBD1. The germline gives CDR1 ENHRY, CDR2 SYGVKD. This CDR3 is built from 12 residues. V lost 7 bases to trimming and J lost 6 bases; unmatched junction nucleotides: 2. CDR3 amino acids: CAITGGSGELFF. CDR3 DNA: TGTGCCATCACAGGGGGATCCGGGGAGCTGTTTTTT.

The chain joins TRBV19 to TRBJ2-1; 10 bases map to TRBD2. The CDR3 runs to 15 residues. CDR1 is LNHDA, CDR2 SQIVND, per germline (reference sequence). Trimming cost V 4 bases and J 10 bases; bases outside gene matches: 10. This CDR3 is CASSNVPSGGWEQFF. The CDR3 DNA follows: TGTGCCAGTAGTAACGTGCCTAGCGGGGGATGGGAGCAGTTCTTC.

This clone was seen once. The CDR3 nucleotides are TGTGCCAGCAGTCCCGGGGGTACTCAGCCCCAGCATTTT. Protein product: CASSPGGTQPQHF. The chain is built from TRBV6-5 and TRBJ1-5, with TRBD1 as a possible D gene (5 bases). Germline V lookup: CDR1 MNHEY, CDR2 SVGAGI. CDR3 size: 13 residues. V was cut by 5 bases and J by 6 bases, with 11 bases left in between.

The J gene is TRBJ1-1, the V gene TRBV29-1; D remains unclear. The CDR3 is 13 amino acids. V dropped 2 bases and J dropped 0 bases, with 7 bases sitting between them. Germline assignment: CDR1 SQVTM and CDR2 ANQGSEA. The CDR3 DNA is TGCAGCGTTGAAAGTCAGATGAACACTGAAGCTTTCTTT. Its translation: CSVESQMNTEAFF.

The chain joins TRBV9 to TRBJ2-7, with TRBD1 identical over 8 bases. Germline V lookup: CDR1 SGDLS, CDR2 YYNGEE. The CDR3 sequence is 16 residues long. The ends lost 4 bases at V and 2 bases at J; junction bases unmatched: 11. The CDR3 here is CASSPAWDRLTYEQYF. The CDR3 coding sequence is TGTGCCAGCAGCCCCGCGTGGGACAGGCTAACCTACGAGCAGTACTTC.

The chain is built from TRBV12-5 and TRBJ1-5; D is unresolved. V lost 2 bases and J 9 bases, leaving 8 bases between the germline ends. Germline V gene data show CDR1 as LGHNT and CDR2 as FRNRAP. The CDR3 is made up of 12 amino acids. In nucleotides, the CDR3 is TGTGCTAGTGGTTTGCACTCACGGCCCCAGCATTTT. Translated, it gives CASGLHSRPQHF.

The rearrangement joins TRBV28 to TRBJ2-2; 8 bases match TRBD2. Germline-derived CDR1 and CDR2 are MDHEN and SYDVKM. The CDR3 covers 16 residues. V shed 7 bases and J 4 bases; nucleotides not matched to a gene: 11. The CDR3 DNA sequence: TGTGCCAGCATTCATCCGGGACTAGGAGGCACCGGGGAGCTGTTTTTT. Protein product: CASIHPGLGGTGELFF.

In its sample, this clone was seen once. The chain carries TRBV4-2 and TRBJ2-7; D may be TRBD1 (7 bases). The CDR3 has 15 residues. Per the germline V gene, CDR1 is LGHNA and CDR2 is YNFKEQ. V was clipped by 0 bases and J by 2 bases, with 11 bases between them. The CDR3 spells CASSQESRGAYEQYF. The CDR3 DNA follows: TGTGCCAGCAGCCAAGAGTCCAGGGGGGCCTACGAGCAGTACTTC.

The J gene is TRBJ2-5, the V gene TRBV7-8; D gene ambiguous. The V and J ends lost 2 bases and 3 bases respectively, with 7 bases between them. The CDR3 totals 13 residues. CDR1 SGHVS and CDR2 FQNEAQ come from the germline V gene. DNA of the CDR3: TGTGCCAGCAGCTTACATCCGGAAGAGACCCAGTACTTC. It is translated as CASSLHPEETQYF.

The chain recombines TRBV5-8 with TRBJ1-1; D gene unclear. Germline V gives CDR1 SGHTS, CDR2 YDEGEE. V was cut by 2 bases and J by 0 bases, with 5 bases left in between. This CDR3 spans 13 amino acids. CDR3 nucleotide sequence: TGTGCCAGCAGCTTCCAGGTGAACACTGAAGCTTTCTTT. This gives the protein CASSFQVNTEAFF.